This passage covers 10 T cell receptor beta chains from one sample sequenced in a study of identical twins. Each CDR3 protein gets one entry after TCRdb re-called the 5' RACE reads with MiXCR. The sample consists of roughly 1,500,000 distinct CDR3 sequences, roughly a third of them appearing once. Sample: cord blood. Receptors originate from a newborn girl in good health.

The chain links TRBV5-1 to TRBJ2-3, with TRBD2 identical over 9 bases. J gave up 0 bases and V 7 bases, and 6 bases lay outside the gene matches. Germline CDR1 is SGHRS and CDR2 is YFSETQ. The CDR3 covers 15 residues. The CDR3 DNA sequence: TGCGCCAGCGTAAGACTAGCGGAGAGCACAGATACGCAGTATTTT. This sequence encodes CASVRLAESTDTQYF.

CDR3 in amino acids: CASQEGGADTQYF. The CDR3 DNA follows: TGTGCCAGCCAAGAGGGGGGCGCAGATACGCAGTATTTT. The rearrangement uses TRBV12-3 or TRBV12-4 and TRBJ2-3, with D tentatively TRBD1 or TRBD2 (6 bases each). This CDR3 has 13 amino acids. V shed 8 bases and J shed 4 bases, with 13 bases lying between them.

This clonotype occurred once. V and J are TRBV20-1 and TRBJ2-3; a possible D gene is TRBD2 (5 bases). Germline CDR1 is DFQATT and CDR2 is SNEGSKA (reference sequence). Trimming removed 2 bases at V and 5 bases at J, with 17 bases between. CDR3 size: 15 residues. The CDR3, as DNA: TGCAGTGCTAGATTATCGAGGGCGCGTGGAGATACGCAGTATTTT. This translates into CSARLSRARGDTQYF.

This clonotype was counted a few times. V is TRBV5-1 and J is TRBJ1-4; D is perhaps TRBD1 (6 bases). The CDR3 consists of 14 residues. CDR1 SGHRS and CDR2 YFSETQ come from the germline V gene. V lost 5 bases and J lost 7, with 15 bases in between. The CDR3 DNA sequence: TGCGCCAGCAGTACAGGGTCGCAGGGTGAAAAACTGTTTTTT. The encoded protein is CASSTGSQGEKLFF. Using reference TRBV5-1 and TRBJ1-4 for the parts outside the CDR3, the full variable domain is KAGVTQTPRYLIKTRGQQVTLSCSPISGHRSVSWYQQTPGQGLQFLFEYFSETQRNKGNFPGRFSGRQFSNSRSEMNVSTLELGDSALYLCASSTGSQGEKLFFGSGTQLSVL.

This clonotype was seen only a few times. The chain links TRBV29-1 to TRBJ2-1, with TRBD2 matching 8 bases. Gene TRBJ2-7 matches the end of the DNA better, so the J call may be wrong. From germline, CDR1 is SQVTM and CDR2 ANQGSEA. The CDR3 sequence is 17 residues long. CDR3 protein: CSVAPGGAQSSYNEQYF. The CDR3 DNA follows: TGCAGCGTTGCCCCGGGAGGGGCACAGAGCTCCTACAATGAGCAGTACTTC.

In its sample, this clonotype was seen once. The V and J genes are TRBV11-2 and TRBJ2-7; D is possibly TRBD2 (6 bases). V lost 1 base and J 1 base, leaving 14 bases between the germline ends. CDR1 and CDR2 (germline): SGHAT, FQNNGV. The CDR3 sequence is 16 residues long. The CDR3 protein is CASSLGRWRDSYEQYF. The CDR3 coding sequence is TGTGCCAGCAGCTTAGGTCGCTGGAGGGATTCCTACGAGCAGTACTTC. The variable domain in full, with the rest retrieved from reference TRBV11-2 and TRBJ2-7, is EAGVAQSPRYKIIEKRQSVAFWCNPISGHATLYWYQQILGQGPKLLIQFQNNGVVDDSQLPKDRFSAERLKGVDSTLKIQPAKLEDSAVYLCASSLGRWRDSYEQYFGPGTRLTVT.

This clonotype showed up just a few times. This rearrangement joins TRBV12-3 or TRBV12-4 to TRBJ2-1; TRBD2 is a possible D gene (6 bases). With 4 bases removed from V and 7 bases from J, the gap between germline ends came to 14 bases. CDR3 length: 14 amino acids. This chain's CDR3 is CASSYSPLANEQFF. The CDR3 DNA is TGTGCCAGCAGTTACTCTCCTCTAGCGAATGAGCAGTTCTTC.

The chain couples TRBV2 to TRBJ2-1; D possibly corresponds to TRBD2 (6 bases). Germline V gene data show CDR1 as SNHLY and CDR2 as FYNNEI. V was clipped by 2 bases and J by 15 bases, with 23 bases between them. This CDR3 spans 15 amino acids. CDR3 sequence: CASSENIGSGLRWFF. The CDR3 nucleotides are TGTGCCAGCAGTGAAAATATCGGGAGTGGCCTTCGTTGGTTCTTC.

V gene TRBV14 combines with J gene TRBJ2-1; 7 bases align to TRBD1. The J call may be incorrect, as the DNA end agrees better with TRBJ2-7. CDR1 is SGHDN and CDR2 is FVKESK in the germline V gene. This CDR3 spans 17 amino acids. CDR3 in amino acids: CASSQGRGWSSFNEQYF. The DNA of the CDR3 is TGTGCCAGCAGCCAAGGCAGGGGGTGGAGCTCCTTCAATGAGCAGTACTTC.

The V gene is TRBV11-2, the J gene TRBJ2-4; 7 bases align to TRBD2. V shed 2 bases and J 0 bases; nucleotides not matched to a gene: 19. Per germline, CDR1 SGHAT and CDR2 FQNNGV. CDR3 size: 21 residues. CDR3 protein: CASSLFPSGTTLSLAKNIQYF. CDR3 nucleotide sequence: TGTGCCAGCAGCTTATTTCCTTCCGGGACTACCCTATCCCTAGCCAAAAACATTCAGTACTTC.